This T cell receptor beta chain was sequenced during a study of T cells in Graves' hyperthyroidism and ophthalmopathy. It was RNA transcripts that yielded the amplified TCR beta CDR3 regions. When the TCR CDR3 underwent first-round RT-PCR, the HTBI primer set was used. TCRdb re-derived calls from the multiplex PCR reads in MiXCR, one entry per CDR3 protein. The profile shows 530,000 or so distinct CDR3 sequences, 46% of them singletons. V shed 2 bases and J shed 10 bases, with 14 bases lying between them. The CDR3 sequence is 14 residues long. From germline, CDR1 is SNHLY and CDR2 FYNNEI. This clonotype occurred once. The target antigen is unknown. Uncontrolled infections, other autoimmune diseases, pregnancy or lactation led to exclusion of patients. General study findings and limits: The model foresaw ophthalmopathy a median around 6 months prior to onset. Blood held most thyroid clonotypes expanded above 0.001 frequency.

This clonotype originated in a woman between 18 and 29 years old with Graves' hyperthyroidism. This chain links TRBV2 with TRBJ1-4, with no clear D. The source material was peripheral blood or thyroid tissue (not recorded which). The CDR3 here is CASSERGLAGKLFF. The CDR3 DNA follows: TGTGCCAGCAGTGAAAGAGGACTAGCGGGAAAACTGTTTTTT. Looking up the rest from reference TRBV2 and TRBJ1-4 gives the full variable domain: EPEVTQTPSHQVTQMGQEVILRCVPISNHLYFYWYRQILGQKVEFLVSFYNNEISEKSEIFDDQFSVERPDGSNFTLKIRSTKLEDSAMYFCASSERGLAGKLFFGSGTQLSVL.